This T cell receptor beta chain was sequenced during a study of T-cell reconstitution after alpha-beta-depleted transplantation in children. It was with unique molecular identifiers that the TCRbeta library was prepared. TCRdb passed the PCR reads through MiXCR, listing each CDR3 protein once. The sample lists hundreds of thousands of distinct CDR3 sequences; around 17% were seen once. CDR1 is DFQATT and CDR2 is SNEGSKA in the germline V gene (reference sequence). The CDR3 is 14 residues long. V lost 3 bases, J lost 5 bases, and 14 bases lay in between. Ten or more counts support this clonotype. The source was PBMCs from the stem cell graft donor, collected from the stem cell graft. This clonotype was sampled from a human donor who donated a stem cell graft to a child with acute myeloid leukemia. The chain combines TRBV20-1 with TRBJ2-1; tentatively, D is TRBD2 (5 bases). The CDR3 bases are TGCAGTGCTAGCCCTAGCCGACGGAACAATGAGCAGTTCTTC. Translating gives CSASPSRRNNEQFF.